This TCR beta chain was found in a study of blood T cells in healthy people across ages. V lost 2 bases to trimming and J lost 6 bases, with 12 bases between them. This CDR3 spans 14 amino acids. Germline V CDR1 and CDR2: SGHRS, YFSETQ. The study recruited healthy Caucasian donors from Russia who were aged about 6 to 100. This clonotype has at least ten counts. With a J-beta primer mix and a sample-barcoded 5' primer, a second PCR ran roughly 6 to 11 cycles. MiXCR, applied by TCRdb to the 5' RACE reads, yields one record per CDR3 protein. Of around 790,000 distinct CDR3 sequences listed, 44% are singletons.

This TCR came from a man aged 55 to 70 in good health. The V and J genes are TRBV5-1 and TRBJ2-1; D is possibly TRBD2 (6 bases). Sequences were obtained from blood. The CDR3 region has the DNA TGCGCCAGCAGCTTATCTGGGGGGTCCAATGAGCAGTTCTTC. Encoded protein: CASSLSGGSNEQFF.